Sequencing of this T cell receptor (beta chain) was carried out in a study of T-cell reconstitution after alpha-beta-depleted transplantation in children. Overall study results and limits: Alpha-beta T cells present about two months after transplant were reported to originate from several hundred expanded graft clones. One year after transplant, T-cell counts and diversity came mostly from newly produced T cells.

Germline loops: CDR1 SGHTA, CDR2 FQGNSA. V dropped 5 bases and J dropped 3 bases, with 14 bases sitting between them. The CDR3 extends over 15 amino acids. Worth noting for this clonotype: Its antigen remains unidentified.

The library targeted TCRbeta and was prepared with unique molecular identifiers. TCRdb processed the PCR reads anew with MiXCR; each CDR3 protein has one entry. Found here are roughly 420,000 distinct CDR3 sequences, around 16% of them singletons; the top ten hold less than 30%. This TCR derives from a boy under three years old who had a stem cell transplant for Wiskott-Aldrich syndrome, so the T cells may come from the graft donor. The rearrangement links TRBV7-2 to TRBJ2-1; D remains unclear. The material was PBMCs, mostly from graft donor cells, obtained 360 days after TCRalphabeta/CD19-depleted stem cell transplant. The CDR3: CASSLSSNVYNEQFF. The CDR3 DNA is TGTGCCAGCAGCCTCAGCTCAAATGTCTACAATGAGCAGTTCTTC.